This T cell receptor beta chain stems from a study of cytomegalovirus exposure and HLA in healthy donors. Use of 60 Vbeta and 13 Jbeta primers characterized the PCR. Produced via immunoSEQ multiplex PCR; TCRdb's table is partial and in-frame only. The table includes about 50,000 clones, 60% to 85% detected once. Notes on this clone: The junction does not match germline at one end; this may be a read error.

This CDR3 contains 15 residues. In germline, CDR1 is SGHTA, CDR2 FQGTGA. V is TRBV7-3 and J is TRBJ2-1; TRBD1 aligns across 8 bases. The sequence derives from a man under 40 in good health and CMV-seropositive. The sample consisted of PBMCs. CDR3 nucleotides: TGTGCCAGCAGCTTAATCAGGACAGGGTACAAAGAGCAGTTCTTC. Translating it yields CASSLIRTGYKEQFF.